The rows below give T cell receptor beta chains drawn from one sample of a study of blood T cell repertoires in COVID-19. TCRdb's table, derived via immunoSEQ multiplex PCR, lists solely in-frame clones and lacks some. The sample yields about 170,000 clones, 86% seen once. The sequenced sample was peripheral blood. The receptor source for this set is a woman in her sixties with COVID-19, enrolled during active disease. Both conserved end residues are part of each CDR3. Each record gives: V gene, J gene, CDR3 protein.

>TRBV29-1|TRBJ2-4
CSVGDREKNIQYF
>TRBV19|TRBJ2-7
CASSILPTRSYEQYF
>TRBV3-1/TRBV3-2|TRBJ2-7
CASSQDPLYEQYF
>TRBV19|TRBJ2-2
CASSIVGATGELFF
>TRBV30|TRBJ1-5
CAWTDSFNQPQHF
>TRBV6-5|TRBJ1-1
CASSKQGLAFF
>TRBV6-2/TRBV6-3|TRBJ1-5
CASSYGQENQPQHF
>TRBV20-1|TRBJ1-1
CSAKPGQGAFF
>TRBV6-5|TRBJ2-5
CASSYGGKETQYF
>TRBV3-1/TRBV3-2|TRBJ1-2
CASSTRQGQGDGYTF
>TRBV7-2|TRBJ2-7
CASSLVTGAQGEQYF
>TRBV5-6|TRBJ2-5
CASSLLGAGETQYF
>TRBV5-1|TRBJ1-5
CASSFAGGSNQPQHF
>TRBV29-1|TRBJ2-7
CSADLTSEAGEQYF
>TRBV5-1|TRBJ2-1
CASSAGQGNEQFF
>TRBV27|TRBJ1-2
CASRRDSAYGYTF
>TRBV7-2|TRBJ1-1
CASSLQVMNTEAFF
>TRBV28|TRBJ2-7
CASSLYIGSPYEQYF
>TRBV6-2/TRBV6-3|TRBJ1-1
CASSYPGVGNTEAFF
>TRBV3-1/TRBV3-2|TRBJ2-1
CASSQPQGPAGYEQFF
>TRBV28|TRBJ2-3
CASSSLTSTDTQYF
>TRBV11-3|TRBJ1-1
CASSLDPSTVEAFF
>TRBV5-4|TRBJ2-7
CASSPETGTYEQYF
>TRBV6-5|TRBJ1-1
CASSRRRQDTEAFF
>TRBV4-1|TRBJ1-6
CASSPHGDRGNSPLHF
>TRBV30|TRBJ2-3
CAWSVRGGGTDTQYF
>TRBV18|TRBJ1-1
CASSPREPNRGLGTEAFF
>TRBV6-6|TRBJ2-1
CASSLGPREGPNEQFF
>TRBV9|TRBJ2-2
CASSVPQNTGELFF
>TRBV7-9|TRBJ2-5
CASSLATMEETQYF
>TRBV3-1/TRBV3-2|TRBJ2-2
CASSQATGELFF
>TRBV5-4|TRBJ2-3
CASSPWVGGRLSDTQYF
>TRBV13|TRBJ2-7
CASSRIPTRAGGEQYF
>TRBV15|TRBJ2-5
CATSRVSGVAGQETQYF
>TRBV11-3|TRBJ1-3
CASSLVSHRGSGNTIYF
>TRBV19|TRBJ2-7
CASSILISYEQYF
>TRBV5-4|TRBJ2-1
CASSSPESGRAYNEQFF
>TRBV6-6|TRBJ1-3
CASSFGGRGNTIYF
>TRBV11-2|TRBJ2-3
CASSSLAGRTDTQYF
>TRBV6-6|TRBJ1-6
CASSYRTGDNSPLHF
>TRBV11-3|TRBJ1-3
CASSLGSSGNTIYF
>TRBV28|TRBJ2-2
CASSFRGGRVPGELFF
>TRBV5-1|TRBJ1-6
CASSTGQGPSPLHF
>TRBV18|TRBJ1-5
CASSPLDRGLNQPQHF
>TRBV18|TRBJ2-5
CASSPNIRGQETQYF
>TRBV2|TRBJ1-2
CASIGTNYGYTF
>TRBV27|TRBJ1-3
CASSSPGGYSGNTIYF
>TRBV5-1|TRBJ2-7
CASSLDSGFSYEQYF
>TRBV11-3|TRBJ1-4
CASSLGGAIEKLFF